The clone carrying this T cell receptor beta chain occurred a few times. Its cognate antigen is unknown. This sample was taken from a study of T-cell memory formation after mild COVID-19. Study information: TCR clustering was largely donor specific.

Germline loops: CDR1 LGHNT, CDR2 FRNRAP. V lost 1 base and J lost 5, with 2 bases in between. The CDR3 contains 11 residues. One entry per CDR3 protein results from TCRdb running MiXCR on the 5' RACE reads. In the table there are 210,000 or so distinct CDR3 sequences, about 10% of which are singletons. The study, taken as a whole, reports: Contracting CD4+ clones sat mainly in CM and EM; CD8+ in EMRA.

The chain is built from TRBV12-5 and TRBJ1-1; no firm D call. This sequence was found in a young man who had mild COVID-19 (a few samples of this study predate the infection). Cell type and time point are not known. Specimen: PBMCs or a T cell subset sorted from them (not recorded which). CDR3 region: CASGLETEAFF. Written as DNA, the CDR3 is TGTGCTAGTGGTTTGGAAACTGAAGCTTTCTTT. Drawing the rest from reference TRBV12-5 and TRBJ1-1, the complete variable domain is DARVTQTPRHKVTEMGQEVTMRCQPILGHNTVFWYRQTMMQGLELLAYFRNRAPLDDSGMPKDRFSAEMPDATLATLKIQPSEPRDSAVYFCASGLETEAFFGQGTRLTVV.